This TCR beta chain was observed in a study of cytomegalovirus exposure and HLA in healthy donors. General study findings and limits: Analyzed later, most CMV-associated TCR beta chains appeared HLA-restricted.

Comment on this clone: No antigen is known for it.

The PCR used 60 Vbeta and 13 Jbeta primers. Here immunoSEQ multiplex PCR was the method, and the copy in TCRdb shows in-frame clones only, minus some. The sample yields 110,000 or so clones, about 75% seen once. There are 16 residues in the CDR3. The V end was cut by 0 bases, the J end by 2 bases, with 13 bases between. Germline CDR1 MNHEY, CDR2 SVGAGI. The specimen was PBMCs. The TCR originated in a woman in her thirties or forties in good health and CMV-seropositive. This rearrangement joins TRBV6-5 to TRBJ2-5, with D possibly being TRBD1 (6 bases). The CDR3 protein is CASSYSTGQRQETQYF. In DNA form, the CDR3 reads TGTGCCAGCAGTTACTCGACGGGACAAAGACAAGAGACCCAGTACTTC.